The entry that follows covers one TCR beta chain sequence. Its antigen is currently unknown. The sample is drawn from a study of cytomegalovirus exposure and HLA in healthy donors. Assay: immunoSEQ multiplex PCR; the TCRdb copy retains only in-frame clones and omits some. The sample holds 120,000 or so clones, about 90% seen once. CDR3 length: 16 residues. Germline lookup yields CDR1 LGHNA and CDR2 YNFKEQ. Losses at the gene ends were 1 base for V and 6 bases for J; bases not matched to a gene: 10. Study results and limitations: Most observed TCR sequences were rare, whereas some public TCRs were detected in many donors. Reported performance of the classifier showed diagnosis of cytomegalovirus status with high specificity and sensitivity. That first-cohort TCR clusters tended to co-occur in the 90 to 150 validation repertoires was found in a later analysis. Cytomegalovirus-associated TCR beta chains were listed, numbering 150 to 200.

J is TRBJ2-3 and V is TRBV4-2, with 7 bases matching TRBD2. The TCR sequence derives from a woman between 18 and 29 years old in good health and CMV-seronegative. Input material: PBMCs. CDR3 sequence (DNA): TGTGCCAGCAGCCAAGGGACTCAGGGAGCGGGGGATACGCAGTATTTT. Amino acids: CASSQGTQGAGDTQYF.